Each of the 30 T cell receptor beta chains below was sequenced from the same sample in a study of CD8 T cells in Susac syndrome. An amount of RNA that ranged from roughly 0.5 to 1 ug was reverse transcribed with random hexamers. In TCRdb, the immunoSEQ multiplex PCR reads were re-called with MiXCR into one record per CDR3 protein. The table shows hundreds of thousands of distinct CDR3 sequences, with approximately 85% occurring only once. The specimen sequenced was CD8+ T cells from PBMCs. These receptors all come from a human donor with multiple sclerosis.

The V gene is TRBV5-5, the J gene TRBJ2-5; 10 nucleotides line up with TRBD1. This CDR3 is built from 16 residues. Germline-derived CDR1 and CDR2 are SGHKS and YYEKEE (reference sequence). V lost 5 bases and J lost 1; bases outside the gene matches: 8. CDR3 residues: CASRIWGQGTQETQYF. In DNA, the CDR3 is TGTGCCAGCAGGATCTGGGGACAGGGGACCCAAGAGACCCAGTACTTC.

V and J are TRBV4-1 and TRBJ1-1, with a tentative D call TRBD1 (6 bases). The V gene lost 3 bases and the J gene lost 5 bases, with 19 bases spanning the gap. The CDR3 runs to 16 residues. Germline-derived CDR1 and CDR2 are MGHRA and YSYEKL. The CDR3 spells CASSHVTGQVGTEAFF. CDR3 DNA: TGCGCCAGCAGCCATGTTACAGGGCAAGTGGGGACTGAAGCTTTCTTT.

The genes are TRBV9 and TRBJ2-3, with a possible D match to TRBD2 (5 bases). The germline CDR1 and CDR2 sequences are SGDLS and YYNGEE. The CDR3 extends over 15 amino acids. V was shortened by 6 bases and J by 0 bases, with 14 bases between the two germline ends. CDR3 in DNA: TGTGCCAGCACCGAAGTGGAGGCTAGCACAGATACGCAGTATTTT. Its translation: CASTEVEASTDTQYF.

There are a few counts of this clonotype. This chain connects TRBV11-2 to TRBJ1-2; D unresolved. Trimming left V 1 base short and J 1 base short, with 7 bases between. Germline V CDR1 and CDR2: SGHAT, FQNNGV. This CDR3 is built from 14 residues. This chain's CDR3 is CASSLGVGNYGYTF. Written as DNA, the CDR3 is TGTGCCAGCAGCTTAGGTGTAGGTAACTATGGCTACACCTTC.

The J gene is TRBJ2-7, the V gene TRBV28; tentatively, D is TRBD1 or TRBD2 (8 bases each). The CDR3 extends over 20 amino acids. The ends were cut back, 2 bases at V and 4 bases at J, with 30 bases in the middle. Germline CDR1 reads MDHEN; CDR2 reads SYDVKM. The CDR3 sequence is CASSLRRDRQGLGGNYEQYF. The CDR3 region has the DNA TGTGCCAGCAGTTTACGGAGGGACAGGCAGGGACTAGGCGGGAATTACGAGCAGTACTTC.

J is TRBJ1-5 and V is TRBV2; weak D call: TRBD1 (6 bases). Trimming removed 6 bases from V and 3 bases from J, with 15 bases in between. The CDR3 contains 15 residues. Germline V gene data show CDR1 as SNHLY and CDR2 as FYNNEI. CDR3 coding DNA: TGTGCCAGCAGCGAGACTGGACAGCACAATCAGCCCCAGCATTTT. Its protein product is CASSETGQHNQPQHF.

This clonotype was seen just once. This sequence joins TRBV6-2 or TRBV6-3 and TRBJ2-3; 10 positions agree with TRBD2. The ends lost 7 bases at V and 7 bases at J; junction bases unmatched: 17. The CDR3 is 17 residues long. Germline-derived CDR1 and CDR2 are MNHEY and SVGEGT. CDR3 nucleotides: TGTGCCAGCACCCCGGAATCGCCTAGCGGGAGAATGTATACGCAGTATTTT. Translating gives CASTPESPSGRMYTQYF.

The V and J genes are TRBV6-2 or TRBV6-3 and TRBJ2-3; TRBD2 might be the D (5 bases). The CDR3 runs to 16 residues. Trimming shortened V by 2 bases and J by 2 bases, and 14 bases separated the two germline ends. In germline, CDR1 is MNHEY, CDR2 SVGEGT. CDR3 in amino acids: CASSYRPGNVTDTQYF. CDR3 DNA: TGTGCCAGCAGTTACAGGCCGGGAAATGTCACAGATACGCAGTATTTT.

This clonotype was observed a few times. This chain uses TRBV6-1 with TRBJ1-1, with 7 nucleotides matching TRBD1. Germline CDR1 reads MNHNS; CDR2 reads SASEGT. The CDR3 length is 15 residues. With 7 bases clipped from V and 1 base from J, the junction kept 9 bases outside the gene matches. The CDR3 here is CASTGRQGANTEAFF. CDR3 nucleotides: TGTGCCAGCACCGGCCGACAGGGAGCGAACACTGAAGCTTTCTTT.

V is TRBV7-9 and J is TRBJ1-2, with unresolved D. The V gene lost 5 bases and the J gene lost 6 bases, with 13 bases spanning the gap. The CDR3 covers 13 residues. The germline V gene has CDR1 SEHNR and CDR2 FQNEAQ (reference sequence). The CDR3 loop reads CASSPPRVDGYTF. DNA of the CDR3: TGTGCCAGCAGCCCGCCCCGGGTGGATGGCTACACCTTC.

This chain links TRBV20-1 with TRBJ2-1; TRBD1 agrees at 7 bases. Per the germline V gene, CDR1 is DFQATT and CDR2 is SNEGSKA (reference sequence). The length of the CDR3 is 15 residues. The V segment lost 3 bases and the J segment 1 base; nucleotides outside the gene matches: 6. CDR3 residues: CSASSGRGSYNEQFF. The CDR3, as DNA: TGCAGTGCTAGTTCTGGCAGGGGGTCCTACAATGAGCAGTTCTTC.

This clonotype was seen just once. This chain joins TRBV24-1 and TRBJ2-3; possible D gene TRBD1, 6 bases. The CDR3 is 15 residues long. Germline CDR1 is KGHDR and CDR2 is SFDVKD. V lost 8 bases to trimming and J lost 3 bases, with 17 bases between them. CDR3 residues: CATMDGSQGTDTQYF. The CDR3 region has the DNA TGTGCCACCATGGACGGGTCGCAGGGGACAGATACGCAGTATTTT.

The chain has TRBV28 and TRBJ2-7, with D possibly TRBD2 on 5 matching bases. V lost 5 bases and J 6 bases, leaving 17 bases between the germline ends. From germline, CDR1 is MDHEN and CDR2 SYDVKM. The CDR3 totals 14 residues. CDR3 region: CASSLLTGIPEQYF. CDR3 DNA: TGTGCCAGCAGTCTCCTTACCGGGATCCCCGAGCAGTACTTC.

This sequence joins TRBV7-9 and TRBJ2-6, with D unresolved. Germline CDR1 SEHNR, CDR2 FQNEAQ (reference sequence). Trimming left V 5 bases short and J 0 bases short, with 20 bases between. This CDR3 is built from 19 residues. The CDR3 is CASSPPSGSPSSGANVLTF. In DNA form, the CDR3 reads TGTGCCAGCAGCCCGCCGTCTGGCTCCCCGAGCTCTGGGGCCAACGTCCTGACTTTC.

This clonotype was seen a few times. The rearrangement links TRBV5-1 to TRBJ2-7, with D uncertain. The CDR3 is made up of 15 amino acids. The V end was cut by 4 bases, the J end by 0 bases, with 14 bases between. Germline CDR1 SGHRS, CDR2 YFSETQ. The CDR3 loop reads CASSTWTEISYEQYF. The CDR3, as DNA: TGCGCCAGCAGCACCTGGACGGAGATCTCCTACGAGCAGTACTTC.

The V gene is TRBV25-1, the J gene TRBJ2-6; TRBD1 agrees at 8 bases. V lost 3 bases and J lost 0; bases outside the gene matches: 4. This CDR3 is 17 amino acids long. Germline loops: CDR1 MGHDK, CDR2 SYGVNS. CDR3 in amino acids: CASSDWGQASGANVLTF. The CDR3 DNA follows: TGTGCCAGCAGTGATTGGGGACAGGCCTCTGGGGCCAACGTCCTGACTTTC.

This clonotype was seen once. The rearrangement joins TRBV27 to TRBJ2-7; D may be TRBD2 (6 bases). Looked up from germline, CDR1 is MNHEY and CDR2 is SMNVEV (reference sequence). V was cut by 5 bases and J by 3 bases, with 17 bases left in between. The CDR3 consists of 15 residues. CDR3 amino acids: CASSLGLGNDYEQYF. CDR3 coding DNA: TGTGCCAGCAGTCTGGGACTGGGGAACGACTACGAGCAGTACTTC.

The J gene is TRBJ2-7, the V gene TRBV5-1, with D maybe TRBD2 (5 bases). This CDR3 is built from 13 residues. Trimming removed 1 base at V and 6 bases at J, with 11 bases between. Germline V gene lookup returns CDR1 SGHRS and CDR2 YFSETQ. Written as DNA, the CDR3 is TGCGCCAGCAGCTTGCCGTTGGCGGGCGAGCAGTACTTC. This codes for CASSLPLAGEQYF.

The rearrangement joins TRBV18 to TRBJ1-6; no definite D call. CDR1 is KGHSH, CDR2 LQKENI, per germline. The V and J ends lost 3 bases and 1 base respectively, with 10 bases between them. The CDR3 contains 16 residues. The CDR3 loop reads CASSPATISYNSPLHF. CDR3 nucleotides: TGTGCCAGCTCACCCGCGACGATTTCCTATAATTCACCCCTCCACTTT.

The genes are TRBV4-1 and TRBJ2-7; TRBD1 matches 8 bases. J lost 0 bases, V lost 3 bases, and 10 bases had no gene match. This CDR3 has 17 residues. Germline CDR1 MGHRA, CDR2 YSYEKL. This CDR3 is CASSQSLGQVVSYEQYF. The CDR3 region has the DNA TGCGCCAGCAGCCAGTCATTGGGACAGGTCGTCTCCTACGAGCAGTACTTC.

This rearrangement joins TRBV27 to TRBJ2-7; D uncertain. Germline assignment: CDR1 MNHEY and CDR2 SMNVEV (reference sequence). V gave up 3 bases and J gave up 3 bases, with 12 bases separating them. The CDR3 contains 14 residues. The CDR3 nucleotides read TGTGCCAGCAGTTTCGGTACTCAACTCTACGAGCAGTACTTC. This encodes CASSFGTQLYEQYF.

The rearrangement uses TRBV30 and TRBJ2-5; tentatively, D is TRBD2 (5 bases). CDR3 length equals 15 residues. Germline V gives CDR1 GTSNPN, CDR2 SVGIG (reference sequence). V was trimmed by 2 bases and J by 4 bases, leaving 17 bases between them. For the CDR3, the DNA is TGTGCCTGGAGTACTGGTCGGGGTGGTCGAGAGACCCAGTACTTC. This translates into CAWSTGRGGRETQYF.

This clonotype was observed a few times. The CDR3 sequence: CASSGGGGSPLHF. In nucleotides, the CDR3 is TGTGCCAGCAGCGGAGGTGGGGGTTCACCCCTCCACTTT. The rearrangement uses TRBV9 and TRBJ1-6; a weak D match, TRBD1 (5 bases). CDR1 SGDLS and CDR2 YYNGEE come from the germline V gene. The CDR3 covers 13 residues. V was trimmed by 3 bases and J by 9 bases, leaving 10 bases between them.

The chain couples TRBV4-1 to TRBJ2-7, with 7 nucleotides matching TRBD2. The CDR3 is 13 amino acids. Looked up from germline, CDR1 is MGHRA and CDR2 is YSYEKL. The junction had 7 bases not matched to a gene; V was cut back by 4 bases and J by 7 bases. CDR3 coding DNA: TGCGCCAGCAGCCGGGGGGGGTTATCAGAGCAGTACTTC. Its protein is CASSRGGLSEQYF.

The genes are TRBV6-6 and TRBJ1-1, with D unclear. Trimming shortened V by 0 bases and J by 2 bases, and 10 bases separated the two germline ends. Germline-derived CDR1 and CDR2 are MNHNY and SVGAGI (reference sequence). The CDR3 contains 15 residues. This CDR3 reads CASSYSLLSNTEAFF. DNA of the CDR3: TGTGCCAGCAGTTACTCCCTCCTCTCAAACACTGAAGCTTTCTTT.

V is TRBV2 and J is TRBJ2-7, with 10 bases identical to TRBD1. V was pared by 10 bases and J by 6 bases, with 15 bases of the junction left unmatched. The CDR3 loop spans 15 amino acids. Germline CDR1 reads SNHLY; CDR2 reads FYNNEI. Here the CDR3 reads CATSTGGSSSIEQYF. Here the CDR3 DNA reads TGTGCCACCTCGACAGGGGGCTCCTCATCCATCGAGCAGTACTTC. Full variable domain (missing parts from reference TRBV2 and TRBJ2-7): EPEVTQTPSHQVTQMGQEVILRCVPISNHLYFYWYRQILGQKVEFLVSFYNNEISEKSEIFDDQFSVERPDGSNFTLKIRSTKLEDSAMYFCATSTGGSSSIEQYFGPGTRLTVT.

The chain links TRBV7-9 to TRBJ1-6, with D perhaps TRBD1 (6 bases). Germline values: CDR1 SEHNR, CDR2 FQNEAQ (reference sequence). The V end was cut by 5 bases, the J end by 15 bases, with 14 bases between. There are 12 residues in the CDR3. The CDR3 DNA sequence: TGTGCCAGCAGCCTGGACAGCCCGGGCCTCCACTTT. Protein sequence: CASSLDSPGLHF.

The chain employs TRBV6-4 and TRBJ1-1; TRBD1 might be the D (6 bases). The CDR3 totals 17 residues. V gave up 2 bases and J gave up 0 bases, with 16 bases separating them. The germline CDR1 and CDR2 sequences are MRHNA and SNTAGT. CDR3 coding DNA: TGTGCCAGCAGTGACCAACCCGGGGGCGGGATGAACACTGAAGCTTTCTTT. Protein: CASSDQPGGGMNTEAFF.

The chain is built from TRBV5-1 and TRBJ1-4; D remains unclear. The CDR3 runs 15 residues. V was trimmed by 2 bases and J by 8 bases, leaving 16 bases between them. CDR1 is SGHRS, CDR2 YFSETQ, per germline. The DNA for the CDR3 is TGCGCCAGCAGCTTCGTCGCGCCTGAGGGAGAAAAACTGTTTTTT. Translated: CASSFVAPEGEKLFF. Full variable domain (missing parts from reference TRBV5-1 and TRBJ1-4): KAGVTQTPRYLIKTRGQQVTLSCSPISGHRSVSWYQQTPGQGLQFLFEYFSETQRNKGNFPGRFSGRQFSNSRSEMNVSTLELGDSALYLCASSFVAPEGEKLFFGSGTQLSVL.

This chain connects TRBV27 to TRBJ1-5; perhaps TRBD1 as D (6 bases). The CDR3 is 15 amino acids. The germline CDR1 and CDR2 sequences are MNHEY and SMNVEV (reference sequence). V was shortened by 1 base and J by 0 bases, with 7 bases between the two germline ends. The CDR3 DNA reads as TGTGCCAGCAGTTTATACAGGGCTAGCAATCAGCCCCAGCATTTT. It yields the protein CASSLYRASNQPQHF.